What follows is one TCR gamma chain and its context. This clone has just a few counts. Its specific antigen is unknown. The record has no base qualities; no much larger clone is one base away. The data were obtained in a study of intestinal T cells in coeliac disease (dated by TCRdb to 2020 to 2021). In terms of the full investigation: In the TRG cohort, coeliac patients were much younger than controls, with a mean age of 16.0 years compared with approximately 55 years. Duodenal biopsies from about 10 coeliac disease patients and about 10 non-coeliac controls were included in the TCR-delta (TRD) cohort. A second, larger TCR-gamma (TRG) cohort comprised duodenal biopsies from 35 or so coeliac disease patients and approximately 20 non-coeliac controls.

Genomic DNA was extracted with the QIAamp DNA FFPE tissue kit from ten 5-um FFPE scrolls per case. To test whether coeliac disease could be classified from the TCR repertoire, the study used duodenal biopsies that were formalin-fixed paraffin-embedded, fully anonymised, and surplus to diagnostic needs. On the study overall, not on this receptor specifically: Repeated CDR3 amino acid sequences could not be distinguished from PCR duplicates in the analysis. Age was significantly different between the coeliac and control groups, but splitting the analysis by age did not give a significant classification. FFPE-derived DNA was found to be relatively degraded, and loss of a proportion of TCR sequences in each sample was likely caused by this degradation. Clustering based on TRG put most of the roughly 54 biopsies (94.4%) in the right class, and the reported leave-one-out accuracy was about 90%. In training, clustering based on TRD kmers put every one of the 22 biopsies in the right class, and the leave-one-out accuracy was reported as 91%.

Libraries came from multiplex PCR. Reads for this sample came from an Ion Torrent PGM. TRG repertoires were amplified from roughly 0.2 ug of biopsy DNA using the LymphoTrack kit, whose primers carry Illumina adapters. TRG amplicons were purified with AMPure XP beads, quantified on a 2100 Bioanalyzer, and pooled equimolarly. Sequencing of TRG libraries was performed on an Ion PGM instrument. Per the original workflow: Using FastX, any read was removed if more than 10% of its nucleotides had quality scores below the third quartile calculated per patient. Alignment of reads was performed with IMGT/HighV-QUEST so that V, D and J genes were assigned, CDR3 regions were identified and functionality was assessed. Sequences were converted to amino acids, and every sequence predicted to be non-functional was removed. CDR3s were split into kmers, with and without positional annotation; kmer frequencies underwent PCA, and samples were clustered using all 1023 combinations of PCs 1-10. Classification was validated by leave-one-out cross-validation, re-optimising parameters on the remaining samples each time. Shannon diversity was computed with the vegan R package from repeated random subsamples equal to the lowest read count. TCRdb called clones from the public reads with CATT, and repeated DNA sequences were later combined into one row. The V and J calls here are based on TCRdb, not the publication. The sample profile shows 2,000 or so gamma-chain clones; 50% of them were found once. Of the sample, about 7.1% is held by the ten largest clones.

This TCR came from a human donor with celiac disease. Source material: a duodenal biopsy.

CDR3 loop: CAAWEGTGWFKIF. In nucleotides, the sequence is TGTGCTGCGTGGGAAGGCACTGGTTGGTTCAAGATATTT. The sequence joins TRGV10 to TRGJP1. TRGV10 is classed as an ORF, of uncertain function. The CDR3 starts with the cysteine, ends with the phenylalanine, and has 13 residues. The read is trimmed to its CDR3 DNA, 39 bases read in frame from base 1. Ends trimmed: V by 8 bases, J by 4 bases; bases unmatched to a gene: 5.